Here is one T cell receptor (beta chain) with its context. This entry is derived from a study of blood T cell repertoires in COVID-19. Study summary: Sources were T cells, B-cell-depleted T cells, or PBMCs; the material itself was cDNA or gDNA.

Study processing details: Amplification with reference gene primers provided the estimates of nucleated cell counts. Method: immunoSEQ multiplex PCR; TCRdb's copy keeps in-frame clones and lacks some. The DNA gave D and trimming, while V, J and clone size come from that table. The sample shows tens of thousands of clones, around 89% of them seen only once. The sample comprised peripheral blood. This sequence was found in a woman in her fifties or sixties with active COVID-19.

DNA for the CDR3: TGTGCCAGCAGCCCCCAGAGTGGGGCCGACTATGGCTACACCTTC. Protein: CASSPQSGADYGYTF. The chain recombines TRBV9 with TRBJ1-2; tentatively, D is TRBD1 (5 bases). The germline V and J ends were trimmed by 4 bases and 3 bases, with 16 bases remaining between them. CDR1 is SGDLS and CDR2 is YYNGEE in the germline V gene. This CDR3 comprises 15 residues.